Listed below are T cell receptor beta chains from one sample, sequenced in a study of cytomegalovirus exposure and HLA in healthy donors. Data came from immunoSEQ multiplex PCR; TCRdb stores just in-frame clones and leaves some out. The repertoire holds 110,000 to 150,000 clones, with approximately 94% as singletons. Sample: PBMCs. The source is a man between 18 and 29 years old in good health and CMV-seropositive. CDR3s include the opening cysteine and the closing phenylalanine or tryptophan. A D gene is named only where the DNA matches it firmly.

j_call v_call d_call cdr3_nt cdr3_aa
TRBJ1-1 TRBV6-6 NA TGTGCCAGCAGGCATGCTGACAGAGAGAATGAAGCTTTCTTT CASRHADRENEAFF
TRBJ2-1 TRBV11-2 TRBD2 TGTGCCAGCAGCTTCCACAGCGGGGGAAACAATGAGCAGTTCTTC CASSFHSGGNNEQFF
TRBJ1-5 TRBV6-1 NA TGTGCCAGCAGTGAAGCTGGGGGGTATCAGCCCCAGCATTTT CASSEAGGYQPQHF
TRBJ1-1 TRBV2 NA TGTGCCAGCAGTGGTTATACGGACACTGAAGCTTTCTTT CASSGYTDTEAFF
TRBJ1-2 TRBV28 NA TGTGCCAGCAGTTTATCTTCCTATGGCTACACCTTC CASSLSSYGYTF
TRBJ1-2 TRBV27 TRBD1 TGTGCCAGCAGTCCGAGGACAGGGGGGATCTATGGCTACACCTTC CASSPRTGGIYGYTF
TRBJ1-1 TRBV19 TRBD1 TGTGCCAGTAGGGGCCCCGGGACAGGGAGGACTGAAGCTTTCTTT CASRGPGTGRTEAFF
TRBJ1-3 TRBV9 NA TGTGCCAGCAGCGGGGGAGGGTACGGAAACACCATATATTTT CASSGGGYGNTIYF
TRBJ1-5 TRBV28 TRBD1 TGTGCCAGCAGCTTCGGGAAGGGGGCGGAACCTAATCAGCCCCAGCATTTT CASSFGKGAEPNQPQHF
TRBJ2-7 TRBV10-3 TRBD1 TGTGCCATCAGTGAGTCGCGGCCGGGACAGGGGTACGAGCAGTACTTC CAISESRPGQGYEQYF